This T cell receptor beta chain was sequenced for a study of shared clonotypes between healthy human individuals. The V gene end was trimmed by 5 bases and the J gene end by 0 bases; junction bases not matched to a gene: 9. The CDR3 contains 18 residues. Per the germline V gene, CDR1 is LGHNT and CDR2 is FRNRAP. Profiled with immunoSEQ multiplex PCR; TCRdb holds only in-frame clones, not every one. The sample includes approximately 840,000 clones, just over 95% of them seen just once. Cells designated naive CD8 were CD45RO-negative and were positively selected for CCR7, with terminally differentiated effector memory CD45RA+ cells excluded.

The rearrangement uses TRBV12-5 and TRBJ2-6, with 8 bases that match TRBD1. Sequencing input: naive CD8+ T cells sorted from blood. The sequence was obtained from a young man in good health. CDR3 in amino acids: CASGILDRGRSGANVLTF. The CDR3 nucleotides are TGTGCTAGTGGTATCTTAGACAGGGGACGCTCTGGGGCCAACGTCCTGACTTTC.